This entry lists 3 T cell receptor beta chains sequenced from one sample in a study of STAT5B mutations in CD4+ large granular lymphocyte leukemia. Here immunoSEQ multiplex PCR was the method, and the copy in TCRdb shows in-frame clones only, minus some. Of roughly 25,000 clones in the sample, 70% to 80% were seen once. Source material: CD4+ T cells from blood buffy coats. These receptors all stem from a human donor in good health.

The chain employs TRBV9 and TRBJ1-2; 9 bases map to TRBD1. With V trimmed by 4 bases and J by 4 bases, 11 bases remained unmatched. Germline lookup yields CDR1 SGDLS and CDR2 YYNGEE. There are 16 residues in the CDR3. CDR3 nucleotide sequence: TGTGCCAGCAGCCCGCAGCCGACAGGGGGGAGCTATGGCTACACCTTC. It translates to CASSPQPTGGSYGYTF.

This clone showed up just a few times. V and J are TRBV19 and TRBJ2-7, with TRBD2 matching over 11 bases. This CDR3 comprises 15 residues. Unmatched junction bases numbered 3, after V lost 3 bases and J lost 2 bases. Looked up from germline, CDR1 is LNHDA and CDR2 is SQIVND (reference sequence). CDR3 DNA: TGTGCCAGTAGTATCACTAGCGGGAGTCCCTACGAGCAGTACTTC. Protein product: CASSITSGSPYEQYF.

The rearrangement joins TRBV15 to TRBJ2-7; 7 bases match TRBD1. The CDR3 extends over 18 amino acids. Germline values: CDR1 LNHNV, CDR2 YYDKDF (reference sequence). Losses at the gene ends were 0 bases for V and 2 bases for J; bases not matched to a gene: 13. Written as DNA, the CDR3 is TGTGCCACCAGCAGAGATAGGGGGCGGGCCCAGGCCGCCTACGAGCAGTACTTC. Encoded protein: CATSRDRGRAQAAYEQYF. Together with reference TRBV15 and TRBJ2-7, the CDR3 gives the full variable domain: DAMVIQNPRYQVTQFGKPVTLSCSQTLNHNVMYWYQQKSSQAPKLLFHYYDKDFNNEADTPDNFQSRRPNTSFCFLDIRSPGLGDTAMYLCATSRDRGRAQAAYEQYFGPGTRLTVT.